A selection of T cell receptor beta chains follows, all from one sample in a study of blood T cell repertoires in COVID-19. TCRdb keeps only in-frame clones here, not all; method: immunoSEQ multiplex PCR. The profile shows some 180,000 clones, 75% to 90% of them singletons. Sequenced material: PBMCs or T cells enriched from blood (not recorded which). These receptors were collected from a man aged 40-49 years who had recovered from COVID-19. Both conserved end residues are part of each CDR3. A D gene is named only where the DNA matches it firmly. Clone size appears in some rows only: once, few, many, or a class for an expanded clone.

V gene: TRBV27; clone size: .; D gene: .; J gene: TRBJ1-1; CDR3 DNA: TGTGCCAGCCGTCGACCCGGGGACACTGAAGCTTTCTTT; CDR3 protein: CASRRPGDTEAFF
V gene: TRBV3-1/TRBV3-2; clone size: .; D gene: .; J gene: TRBJ2-1; CDR3 DNA: TGTGCCAGCAGCCAAGATCCCGGGGGGCACAATGAGCAGTTCTTC; CDR3 protein: CASSQDPGGHNEQFF
V gene: TRBV9; clone size: .; D gene: TRBD2; J gene: TRBJ2-1; CDR3 DNA: TGTGCCAGCAGCGAACTAGCGGGACAACCTTACAATGAGCAGTTCTTC; CDR3 protein: CASSELAGQPYNEQFF
V gene: TRBV5-1; clone size: .; D gene: .; J gene: TRBJ2-2; CDR3 DNA: TGCGCCAGCAGCTTGGGCGTATTGAGGACGAACACCGGGGAGCTGTTTTTT; CDR3 protein: CASSLGVLRTNTGELFF
V gene: TRBV7-3; clone size: .; D gene: .; J gene: TRBJ1-2; CDR3 DNA: TGTGCCAGCAGCCCCACGGGATCCTACGGCTACACCTTC; CDR3 protein: CASSPTGSYGYTF
V gene: TRBV3-1/TRBV3-2; clone size: .; D gene: .; J gene: TRBJ1-2; CDR3 DNA: TGTGCCAGCAACGTTTTCGGACAGAACTATGGCTACACCTTC; CDR3 protein: CASNVFGQNYGYTF
V gene: TRBV29-1; clone size: once; D gene: .; J gene: TRBJ2-1; CDR3 DNA: TGCAGCGTTGATCCCGGCCGGGACAACAATGAGCAGTTCTTC; CDR3 protein: CSVDPGRDNNEQFF
V gene: TRBV2; clone size: .; D gene: TRBD2; J gene: TRBJ2-7; CDR3 DNA: TGTGCCAGTCTAGCGGGAGCCGCCTACGAGCAGTACTTC; CDR3 protein: CASLAGAAYEQYF
V gene: TRBV28; clone size: .; D gene: .; J gene: TRBJ1-5; CDR3 DNA: TGTGCCAGCCTCGTCCCGGGGAGAGGAAGCAATCAGCCCCAGCATTTT; CDR3 protein: CASLVPGRGSNQPQHF
V gene: TRBV30; clone size: once; D gene: .; J gene: TRBJ1-6; CDR3 DNA: TGTGCCTGGAGTGATCTAACAGGGTTTATGGCTTCACCCCTCCACTTT; CDR3 protein: CAWSDLTGFMASPLHF
V gene: TRBV28; clone size: .; D gene: .; J gene: TRBJ1-1; CDR3 DNA: TGTGCCAGCAGTTCCTGGGGAGGGGACACTGAAGCTTTCTTT; CDR3 protein: CASSSWGGDTEAFF
V gene: TRBV27; clone size: .; D gene: TRBD1; J gene: TRBJ1-2; CDR3 DNA: TGTGCCAGCAGTTTCAGACAGGGCGGTGGCTACACCTTC; CDR3 protein: CASSFRQGGGYTF
V gene: TRBV7-9; clone size: .; D gene: .; J gene: TRBJ2-3; CDR3 DNA: TGTGCCAGCAGTTCGACTTACACAGATACGCAGTATTTT; CDR3 protein: CASSSTYTDTQYF
V gene: TRBV30; clone size: .; D gene: TRBD2; J gene: TRBJ2-1; CDR3 DNA: TGTGCCGGGGAGGGGCAGGGTAAGATAGTGAGGCAGTTCTTC; CDR3 protein: CAGEGQGKIVRQFF
V gene: TRBV5-4; clone size: .; D gene: TRBD1; J gene: TRBJ2-3; CDR3 DNA: TGTGCCAGCAGCCTAACGACAGGGGGCGCAGATACGCAGTATTTT; CDR3 protein: CASSLTTGGADTQYF
V gene: TRBV5-4; clone size: .; D gene: .; J gene: TRBJ2-2; CDR3 DNA: TGTGCCAGCAGCTTGGGTCCGCTATCCCCCGGGGAGCTGTTTTTT; CDR3 protein: CASSLGPLSPGELFF
V gene: TRBV28; clone size: few; D gene: TRBD1; J gene: TRBJ1-2; CDR3 DNA: TGTGCCAGTCGGGACAGGGAAGACTATGGCTACACCTTC; CDR3 protein: CASRDREDYGYTF
V gene: TRBV21-1; clone size: .; D gene: .; J gene: TRBJ2-1; CDR3 DNA: TGTGCCAGCAGCAAGGGACAGGGGGTTCAGGCCTACAATGAGCAGTTCTTC; CDR3 protein: CASSKGQGVQAYNEQFF
V gene: TRBV18; clone size: .; D gene: .; J gene: TRBJ1-6; CDR3 DNA: TGTGCCAGCTCACTATCCGACAGCGGGGGTTCACCCCTCCACTTT; CDR3 protein: CASSLSDSGGSPLHF
V gene: TRBV28; clone size: .; D gene: TRBD1; J gene: TRBJ1-2; CDR3 DNA: TGTGCCAGCAGGGAGGGGGCGTGGGACTATGGCTACACCTTC; CDR3 protein: CASREGAWDYGYTF
V gene: TRBV19; clone size: .; D gene: TRBD1; J gene: TRBJ1-6; CDR3 DNA: TGTGCCAGTACTGTGGGACAGCAATATAATTCACCCCTCCACTTT; CDR3 protein: CASTVGQQYNSPLHF
V gene: TRBV5-1; clone size: .; D gene: .; J gene: TRBJ1-4; CDR3 DNA: TGCGCCAGCAGCTTGGCGACCCGACAGACGAATGAAAAACTGTTTTTT; CDR3 protein: CASSLATRQTNEKLFF
V gene: TRBV5-1; clone size: .; D gene: .; J gene: TRBJ1-2; CDR3 DNA: TGCGCCAGCAGCTTGGAGCGGGGAGGCTACACCTTC; CDR3 protein: CASSLERGGYTF
V gene: TRBV30; clone size: .; D gene: .; J gene: TRBJ1-5; CDR3 DNA: TGTGCCTGGAGTGCCCCCGGGAGACCCTATAGCAATCAGCCCCAGCATTTT; CDR3 protein: CAWSAPGRPYSNQPQHF
V gene: TRBV15; clone size: .; D gene: .; J gene: TRBJ2-3; CDR3 DNA: TGTGCCACCAGCAGAGATCATGTCGGTACCACAGATACGCAGTATTTT; CDR3 protein: CATSRDHVGTTDTQYF
V gene: TRBV3-1/TRBV3-2; clone size: .; D gene: .; J gene: TRBJ1-1; CDR3 DNA: TGTGCCAGCAGCCAACAGGGTGAAGCTTTCTTT; CDR3 protein: CASSQQGEAFF
V gene: TRBV14; clone size: .; D gene: .; J gene: TRBJ2-1; CDR3 DNA: TGTGCCAGCAGCCACCCCGAGGTTACGGGGATCCCGAATGAGCAGTTCTTC; CDR3 protein: CASSHPEVTGIPNEQFF
V gene: TRBV4-1; clone size: few; D gene: .; J gene: TRBJ1-4; CDR3 DNA: TGCGCCAGCAGTCCCCAACCGGCGGGTAATGAAAAACTGTTTTTT; CDR3 protein: CASSPQPAGNEKLFF
V gene: TRBV10-1; clone size: .; D gene: TRBD1; J gene: TRBJ1-2; CDR3 DNA: TGCGCCAGCAGTGACCGGACAGGGAGCGGCTACACCTTC; CDR3 protein: CASSDRTGSGYTF
V gene: TRBV11-3; clone size: .; D gene: .; J gene: TRBJ1-4; CDR3 DNA: TGTGCCAGCAGCTTCCTGCCGGGGGGGGAAAAACTGTTTTTT; CDR3 protein: CASSFLPGGEKLFF
V gene: TRBV19; clone size: .; D gene: .; J gene: TRBJ1-1; CDR3 DNA: TGTGCCAGTAGTATTCTCTCAGGGAGGGAAGCTTTCTTT; CDR3 protein: CASSILSGREAFF
V gene: TRBV5-1; clone size: once; D gene: .; J gene: TRBJ2-3; CDR3 DNA: TGCGCCAGCAGCTTGGGAGAGGGCGGCACAGATACGCAGTATTTT; CDR3 protein: CASSLGEGGTDTQYF
V gene: TRBV30; clone size: .; D gene: TRBD2; J gene: TRBJ2-6; CDR3 DNA: TGTGCCGGGGAGCGGGGGGGAACTTCTGGGGCCAACGTCCTGACTTTC; CDR3 protein: CAGERGGTSGANVLTF
V gene: TRBV3-1/TRBV3-2; clone size: few; D gene: .; J gene: TRBJ2-5; CDR3 DNA: TGTGCCAGCAGCCAACGGGGGCAGGGGGGAGAGACCCAGTACTTC; CDR3 protein: CASSQRGQGGETQYF
V gene: TRBV3-1/TRBV3-2; clone size: .; D gene: .; J gene: TRBJ2-1; CDR3 DNA: TGTGCCAGCAGCCAAGTCGGGTCCTCAGAGCAGTTCTTC; CDR3 protein: CASSQVGSSEQFF
V gene: TRBV5-6; clone size: .; D gene: TRBD1; J gene: TRBJ2-7; CDR3 DNA: TGTGCCAGCAGCCCGGGACAGGGGAAGTCCTACGAGCAGTACTTC; CDR3 protein: CASSPGQGKSYEQYF